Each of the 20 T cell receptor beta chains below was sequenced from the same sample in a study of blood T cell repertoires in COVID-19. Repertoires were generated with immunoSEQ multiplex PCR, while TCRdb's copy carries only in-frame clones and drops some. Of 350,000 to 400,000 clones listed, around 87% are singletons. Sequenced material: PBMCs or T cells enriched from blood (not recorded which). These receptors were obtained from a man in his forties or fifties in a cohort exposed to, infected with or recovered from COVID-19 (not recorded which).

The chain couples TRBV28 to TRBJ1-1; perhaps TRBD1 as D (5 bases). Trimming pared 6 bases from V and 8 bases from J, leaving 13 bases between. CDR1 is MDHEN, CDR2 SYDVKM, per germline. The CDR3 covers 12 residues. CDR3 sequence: CASRTIDSEAFF. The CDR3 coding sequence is TGTGCCAGCAGAACAATTGACAGCGAAGCTTTCTTT. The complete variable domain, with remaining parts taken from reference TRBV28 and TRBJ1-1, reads DVKVTQSSRYLVKRTGEKVFLECVQDMDHENMFWYRQDPGLGLRLIYFSYDVKMKEKGDIPEGYSVSREKKERFSLILESASTNQTSMYLCASRTIDSEAFFGQGTRLTVV.

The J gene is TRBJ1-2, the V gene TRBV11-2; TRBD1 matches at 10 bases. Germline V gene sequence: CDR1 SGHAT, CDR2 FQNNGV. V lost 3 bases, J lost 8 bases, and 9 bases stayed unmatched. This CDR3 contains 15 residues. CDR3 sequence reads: CASSFAGTGVGGYTF. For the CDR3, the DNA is TGTGCCAGCAGCTTCGCCGGGACAGGGGTTGGCGGCTACACCTTC. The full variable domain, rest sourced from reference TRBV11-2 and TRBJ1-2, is EAGVAQSPRYKIIEKRQSVAFWCNPISGHATLYWYQQILGQGPKLLIQFQNNGVVDDSQLPKDRFSAERLKGVDSTLKIQPAKLEDSAVYLCASSFAGTGVGGYTFGSGTRLTVV.

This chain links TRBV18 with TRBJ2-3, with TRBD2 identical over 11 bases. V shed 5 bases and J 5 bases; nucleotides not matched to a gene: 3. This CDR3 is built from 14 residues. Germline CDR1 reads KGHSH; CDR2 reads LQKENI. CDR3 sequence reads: CASSKLAGVDTQYF. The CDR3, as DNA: TGTGCCAGCTCAAAACTAGCGGGAGTAGATACGCAGTATTTT.

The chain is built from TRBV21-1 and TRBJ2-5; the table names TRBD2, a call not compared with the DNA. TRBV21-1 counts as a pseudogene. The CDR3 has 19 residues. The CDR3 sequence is CASSKGRLAGREIQETQYF. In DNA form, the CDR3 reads TGTGCCAGCAGCAAAGGGCGTCTAGCGGGCAGAGAGATCCAAGAGACCCAGTACTTC.

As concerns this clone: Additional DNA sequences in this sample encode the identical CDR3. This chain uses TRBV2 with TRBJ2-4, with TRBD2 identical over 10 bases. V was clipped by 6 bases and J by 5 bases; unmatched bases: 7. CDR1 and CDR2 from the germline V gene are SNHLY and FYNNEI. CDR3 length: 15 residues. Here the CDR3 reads CASRARTSGQNIQYF. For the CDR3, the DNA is TGTGCCAGCAGAGCCCGGACTAGCGGACAAAACATTCAGTACTTC.

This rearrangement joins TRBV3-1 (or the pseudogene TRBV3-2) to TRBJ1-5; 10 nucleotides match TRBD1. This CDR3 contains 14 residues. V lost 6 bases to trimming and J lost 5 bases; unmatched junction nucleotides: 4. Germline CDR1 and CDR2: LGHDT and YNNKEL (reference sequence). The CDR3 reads CASSNGQGDQPQHF. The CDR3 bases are TGTGCCAGCAGTAACGGACAGGGGGATCAGCCCCAGCATTTT.

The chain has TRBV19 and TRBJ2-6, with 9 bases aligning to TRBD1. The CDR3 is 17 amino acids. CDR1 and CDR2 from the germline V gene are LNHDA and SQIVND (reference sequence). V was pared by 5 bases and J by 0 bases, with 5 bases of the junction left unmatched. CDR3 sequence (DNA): TGTGCCAGTAGTCCCCCGGACAGGGGCTCTGGGGCCAACGTCCTGACTTTC. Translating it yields CASSPPDRGSGANVLTF.

The chain's CDR3 is CASKLQAVNTGELFF. The CDR3 coding sequence is TGTGCCAGCAAATTACAGGCAGTCAACACCGGGGAGCTGTTTTTT. The chain links TRBV7-2 to TRBJ2-2; perhaps TRBD1 as D (5 bases). The V and J ends lost 7 bases and 2 bases respectively, with 14 bases between them. Per the germline V gene, CDR1 is SGHTA and CDR2 is FQGNSA. There are 15 residues in the CDR3.

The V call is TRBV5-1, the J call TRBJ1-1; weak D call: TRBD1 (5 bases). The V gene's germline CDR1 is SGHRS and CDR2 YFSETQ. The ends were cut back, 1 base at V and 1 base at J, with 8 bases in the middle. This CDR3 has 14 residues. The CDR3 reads CASSLQGRNTEAFF. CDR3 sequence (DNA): TGCGCCAGCAGCTTGCAGGGTAGGAACACTGAAGCTTTCTTT.

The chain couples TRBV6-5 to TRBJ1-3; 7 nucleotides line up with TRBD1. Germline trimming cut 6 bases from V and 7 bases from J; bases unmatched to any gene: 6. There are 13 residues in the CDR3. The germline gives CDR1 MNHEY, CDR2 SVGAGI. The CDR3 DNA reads TGTGCCAGCAGAAAGGGACAGACGAACACCATATATTTT. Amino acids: CASRKGQTNTIYF.

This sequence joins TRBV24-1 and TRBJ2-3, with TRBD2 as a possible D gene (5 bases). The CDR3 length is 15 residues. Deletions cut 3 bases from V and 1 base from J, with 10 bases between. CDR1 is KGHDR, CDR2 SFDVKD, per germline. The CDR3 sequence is CATSDVGSGTDTQYF. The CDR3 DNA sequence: TGTGCCACCAGTGATGTTGGTAGCGGCACAGATACGCAGTATTTT.

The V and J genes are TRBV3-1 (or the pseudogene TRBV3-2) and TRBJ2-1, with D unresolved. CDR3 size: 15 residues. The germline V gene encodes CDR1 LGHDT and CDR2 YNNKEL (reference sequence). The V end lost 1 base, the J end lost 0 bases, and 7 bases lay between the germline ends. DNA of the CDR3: TGTGCCAGCAGCCAAGGCTGGAGCTCCTACAATGAGCAGTTCTTC. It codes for CASSQGWSSYNEQFF.

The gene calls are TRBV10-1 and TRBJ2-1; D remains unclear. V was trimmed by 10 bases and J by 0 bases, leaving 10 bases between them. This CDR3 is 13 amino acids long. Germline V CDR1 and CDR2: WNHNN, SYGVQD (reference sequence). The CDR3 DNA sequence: TGCGCCACTTCAAAGAGCTCCTACAATGAGCAGTTCTTC. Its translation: CATSKSSYNEQFF.

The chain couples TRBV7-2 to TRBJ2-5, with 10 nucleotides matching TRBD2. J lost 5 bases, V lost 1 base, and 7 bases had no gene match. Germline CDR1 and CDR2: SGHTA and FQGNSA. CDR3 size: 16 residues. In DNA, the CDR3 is TGTGCCAGCAGCTTAGTTGCAGCGGGAGGGCGGGAGACCCAGTACTTC. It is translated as CASSLVAAGGRETQYF.

CDR3 nucleotide sequence: TGTGCCAGCAGCCTGGCGGGAGCCGGGCATGAGCAGTTCTTC. It yields the protein CASSLAGAGHEQFF. V gene TRBV3-1 (or the pseudogene TRBV3-2) combines with J gene TRBJ2-1; 7 bases map to TRBD2. V shed 4 bases and J 8 bases; nucleotides not matched to a gene: 8. CDR1 is LGHDT and CDR2 is YNNKEL in the germline V gene (reference sequence). This CDR3 is built from 14 residues.

CDR3 coding DNA: TGTGCCAGCAGCCCAACACAGGGGACGAGAAACACCATATATTTT. Translation gives CASSPTQGTRNTIYF. V gene TRBV7-9 combines with J gene TRBJ1-3, with 7 nucleotides matching TRBD1. In germline, CDR1 is SEHNR, CDR2 FQNEAQ (reference sequence). The V segment lost 5 bases and the J segment 5 bases; nucleotides outside the gene matches: 9. CDR3 size: 15 residues.

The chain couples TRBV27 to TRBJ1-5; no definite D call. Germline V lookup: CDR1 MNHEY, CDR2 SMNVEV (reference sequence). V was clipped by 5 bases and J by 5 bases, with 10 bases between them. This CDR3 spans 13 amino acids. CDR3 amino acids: CASSPRRDQPQHF. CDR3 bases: TGTGCCAGCAGTCCCCGCCGGGATCAGCCCCAGCATTTT.

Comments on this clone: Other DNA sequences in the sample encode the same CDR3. DNA of the CDR3: TGTGCCAGCAGCTTAGCGTCCGGTAAAGAGACCCAGTACTTC. Its protein product is CASSLASGKETQYF. The chain joins TRBV7-2 to TRBJ2-5; D uncertain. Per germline, CDR1 SGHTA and CDR2 FQGNSA. The ends were cut back, 0 bases at V and 3 bases at J, with 8 bases in the middle. The CDR3 contains 14 residues.

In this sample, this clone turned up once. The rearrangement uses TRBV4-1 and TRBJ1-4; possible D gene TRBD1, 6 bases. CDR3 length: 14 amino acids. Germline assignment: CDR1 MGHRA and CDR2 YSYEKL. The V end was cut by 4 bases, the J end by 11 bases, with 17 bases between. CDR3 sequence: CASSLRPEGGKLFF. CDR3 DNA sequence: TGCGCCAGCAGCCTCCGACCCGAGGGGGGGAAACTGTTTTTT.

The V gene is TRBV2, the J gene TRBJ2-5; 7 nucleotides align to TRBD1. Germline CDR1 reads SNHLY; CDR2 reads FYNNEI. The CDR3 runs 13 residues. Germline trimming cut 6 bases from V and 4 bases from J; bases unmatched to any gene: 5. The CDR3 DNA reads TGTGCCAGCAGGACGACAGGGTTAGAGACCCAGTACTTC. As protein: CASRTTGLETQYF.